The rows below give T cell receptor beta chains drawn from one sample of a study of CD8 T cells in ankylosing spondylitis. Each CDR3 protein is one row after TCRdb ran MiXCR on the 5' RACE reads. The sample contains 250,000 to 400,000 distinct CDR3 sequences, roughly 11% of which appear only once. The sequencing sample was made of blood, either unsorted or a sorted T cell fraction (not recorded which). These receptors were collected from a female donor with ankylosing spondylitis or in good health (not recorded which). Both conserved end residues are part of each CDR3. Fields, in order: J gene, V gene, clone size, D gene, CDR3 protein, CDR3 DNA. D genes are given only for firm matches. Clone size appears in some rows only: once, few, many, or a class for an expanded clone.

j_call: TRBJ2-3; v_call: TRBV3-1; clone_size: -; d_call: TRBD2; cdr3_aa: CASSQMSGAPADTQYF; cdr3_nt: TGTGCCAGCAGCCAGATGAGCGGGGCCCCCGCAGATACGCAGTATTTT
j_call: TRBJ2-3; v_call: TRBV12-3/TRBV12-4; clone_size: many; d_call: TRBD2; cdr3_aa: CASSFEGGRARDTQYF; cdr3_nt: TGTGCCAGCAGTTTTGAAGGCGGGAGGGCCCGAGATACGCAGTATTTT
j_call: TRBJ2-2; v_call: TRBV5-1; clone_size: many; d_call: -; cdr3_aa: CASSPTGFLDTGELFF; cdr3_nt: TGCGCCAGCAGCCCCACAGGGTTTCTGGACACCGGGGAGCTGTTTTTT
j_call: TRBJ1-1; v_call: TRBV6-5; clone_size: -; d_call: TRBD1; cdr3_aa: CASSLGTGADTEAFF; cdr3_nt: TGTGCCAGCAGTTTAGGGACAGGGGCTGATACTGAAGCTTTCTTT
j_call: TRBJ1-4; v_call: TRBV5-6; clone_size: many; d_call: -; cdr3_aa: CASSYNSGKLFF; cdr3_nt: TGTGCCAGCAGTTACAACAGTGGGAAACTGTTTTTT
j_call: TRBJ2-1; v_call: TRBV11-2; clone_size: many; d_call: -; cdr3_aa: CASSGNNEQFF; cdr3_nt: TGTGCCAGCAGCGGAAACAATGAGCAGTTCTTC
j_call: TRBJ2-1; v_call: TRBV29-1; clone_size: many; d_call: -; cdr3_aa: CSRLRGNEQFF; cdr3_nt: TGCAGCCGGCTCCGGGGCAATGAGCAGTTCTTC
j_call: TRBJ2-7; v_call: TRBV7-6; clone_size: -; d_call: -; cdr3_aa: CASSLGTDPYEQSF; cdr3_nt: TGTGCCAGCAGCTTAGGGACAGACCCCTACGAGCAGTCCTTC
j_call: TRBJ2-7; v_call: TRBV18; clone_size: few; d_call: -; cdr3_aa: CASSPPVGPYEQYF; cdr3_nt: TGTGCCAGCTCACCACCAGTGGGTCCCTACGAGCAGTACTTC
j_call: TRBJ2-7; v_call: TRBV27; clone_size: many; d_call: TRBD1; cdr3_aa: CASSAGTGGYEQYF; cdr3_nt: TGTGCCAGCAGTGCCGGGACAGGGGGGTACGAGCAGTACTTC
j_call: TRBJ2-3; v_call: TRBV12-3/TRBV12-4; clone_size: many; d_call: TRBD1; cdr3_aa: CASSRDRGGTQYF; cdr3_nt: TGTGCCAGCAGTCGGGACAGGGGAGGTACGCAGTATTTT
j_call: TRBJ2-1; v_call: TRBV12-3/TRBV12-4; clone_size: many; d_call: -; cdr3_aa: CATDKGENYNEQFF; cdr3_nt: TGTGCCACGGACAAGGGAGAAAACTACAATGAGCAGTTCTTC
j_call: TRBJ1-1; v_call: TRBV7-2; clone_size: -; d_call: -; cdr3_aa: CASSPPGATEAFF; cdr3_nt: TGTGCCAGCAGCCCCCCTGGGGCAACTGAAGCTTTCTTT
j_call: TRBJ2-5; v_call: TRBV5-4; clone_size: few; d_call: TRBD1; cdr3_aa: CASSLVNRGETQYF; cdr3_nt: TGTGCCAGCAGCTTGGTCAACAGGGGTGAGACCCAGTACTTC
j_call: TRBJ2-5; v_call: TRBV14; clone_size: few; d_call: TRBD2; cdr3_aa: CASSLRFQRASGQETQYF; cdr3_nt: TGTGCCAGCAGCCTACGCTTCCAAAGGGCTAGCGGCCAAGAGACCCAGTACTTC
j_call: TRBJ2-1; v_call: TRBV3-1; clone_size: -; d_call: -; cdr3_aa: CASSQGGAGVGGVFF; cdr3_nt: TGTGCCAGCAGCCAAGGTGGAGCGGGTGTAGGGGGGGTGTTCTTC
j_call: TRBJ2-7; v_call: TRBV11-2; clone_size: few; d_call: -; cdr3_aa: CASSLERLTRGPYEQYF; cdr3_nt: TGTGCCAGCAGCTTAGAAAGGTTGACTAGGGGACCCTACGAGCAGTACTTC